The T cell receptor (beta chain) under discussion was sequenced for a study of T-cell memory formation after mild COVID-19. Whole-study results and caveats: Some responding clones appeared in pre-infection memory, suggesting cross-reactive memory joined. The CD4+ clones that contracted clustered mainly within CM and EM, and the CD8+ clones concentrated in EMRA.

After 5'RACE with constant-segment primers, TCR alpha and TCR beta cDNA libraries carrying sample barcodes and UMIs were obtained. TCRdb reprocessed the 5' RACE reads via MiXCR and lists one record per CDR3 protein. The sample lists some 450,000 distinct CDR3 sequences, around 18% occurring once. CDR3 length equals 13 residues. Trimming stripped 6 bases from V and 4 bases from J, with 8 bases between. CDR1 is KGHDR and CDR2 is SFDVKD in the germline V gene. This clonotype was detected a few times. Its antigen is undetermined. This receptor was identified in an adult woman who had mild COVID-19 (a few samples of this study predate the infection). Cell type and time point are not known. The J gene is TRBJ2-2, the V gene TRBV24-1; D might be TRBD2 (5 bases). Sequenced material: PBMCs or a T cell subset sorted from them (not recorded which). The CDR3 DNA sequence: TGTGCCACCAGTTTCGGACTCACCGGGGAGCTGTTTTTT. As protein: CATSFGLTGELFF.